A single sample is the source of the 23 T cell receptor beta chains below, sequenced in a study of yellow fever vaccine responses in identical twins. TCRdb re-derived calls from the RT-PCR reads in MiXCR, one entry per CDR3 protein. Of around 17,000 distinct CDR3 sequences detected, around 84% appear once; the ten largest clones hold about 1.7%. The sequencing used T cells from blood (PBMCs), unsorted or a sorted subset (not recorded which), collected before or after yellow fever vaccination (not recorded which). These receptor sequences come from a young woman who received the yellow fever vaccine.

The CDR3 spells CASSSVWRGEYNEQFF. CDR3 in DNA: TGTGCCAGCAGCTCCGTATGGCGGGGGGAGTACAATGAGCAGTTCTTC. The J gene is TRBJ2-1, the V gene TRBV11-3; 8 bases are shared with TRBD2. The V gene end was trimmed by 4 bases and the J gene end by 4 bases; junction bases not matched to a gene: 9. This CDR3 has 16 residues. In germline, CDR1 is SGHNT, CDR2 YENEEA.

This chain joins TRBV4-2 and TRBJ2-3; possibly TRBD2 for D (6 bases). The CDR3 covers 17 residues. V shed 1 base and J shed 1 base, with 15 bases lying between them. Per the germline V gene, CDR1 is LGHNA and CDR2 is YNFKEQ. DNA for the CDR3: TGTGCCAGCAGCCAAGGGAGGGTGGGCTCGGGCACAGATACGCAGTATTTT. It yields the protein CASSQGRVGSGTDTQYF.

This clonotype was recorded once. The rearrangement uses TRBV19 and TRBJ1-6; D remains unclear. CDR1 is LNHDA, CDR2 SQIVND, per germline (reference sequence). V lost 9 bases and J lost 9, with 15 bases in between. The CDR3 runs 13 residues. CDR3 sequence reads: CASEEREGSPLHF. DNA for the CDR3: TGTGCCAGCGAGGAGAGGGAGGGTTCACCCCTCCACTTT.

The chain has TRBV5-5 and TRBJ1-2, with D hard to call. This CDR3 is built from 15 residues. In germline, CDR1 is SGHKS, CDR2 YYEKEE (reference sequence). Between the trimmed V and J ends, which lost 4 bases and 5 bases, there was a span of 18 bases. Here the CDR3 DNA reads TGTGCCAGCAGCCTGGAAGGGCGGAAGAGATATGGCTACACCTTC. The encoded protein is CASSLEGRKRYGYTF.

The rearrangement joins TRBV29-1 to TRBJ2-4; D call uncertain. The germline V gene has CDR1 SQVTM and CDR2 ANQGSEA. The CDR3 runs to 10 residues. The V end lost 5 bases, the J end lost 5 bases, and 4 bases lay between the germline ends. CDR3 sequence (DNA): TGCAGCGTTTGGGAAAACATTCAGTACTTC. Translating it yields CSVWENIQYF.

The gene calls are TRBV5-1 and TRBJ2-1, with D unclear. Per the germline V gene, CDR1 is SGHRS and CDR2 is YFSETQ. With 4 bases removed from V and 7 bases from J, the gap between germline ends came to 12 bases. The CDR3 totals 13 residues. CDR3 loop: CASSPKTLNEQFF. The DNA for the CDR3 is TGCGCCAGCAGCCCTAAAACGCTAAATGAGCAGTTCTTC.

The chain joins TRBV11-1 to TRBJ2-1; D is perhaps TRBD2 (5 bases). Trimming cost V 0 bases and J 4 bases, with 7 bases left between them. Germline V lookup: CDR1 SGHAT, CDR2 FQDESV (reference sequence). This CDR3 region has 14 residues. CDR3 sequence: CASSLAGVYNEQFF. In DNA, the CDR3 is TGTGCCAGCAGCTTAGCGGGAGTATACAATGAGCAGTTCTTC.

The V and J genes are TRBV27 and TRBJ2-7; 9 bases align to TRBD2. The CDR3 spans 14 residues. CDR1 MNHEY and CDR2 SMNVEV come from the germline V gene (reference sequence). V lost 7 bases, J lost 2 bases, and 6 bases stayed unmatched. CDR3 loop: CASTKREVPYEQYF. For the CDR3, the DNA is TGTGCCAGCACAAAGCGGGAGGTCCCCTACGAGCAGTACTTC.

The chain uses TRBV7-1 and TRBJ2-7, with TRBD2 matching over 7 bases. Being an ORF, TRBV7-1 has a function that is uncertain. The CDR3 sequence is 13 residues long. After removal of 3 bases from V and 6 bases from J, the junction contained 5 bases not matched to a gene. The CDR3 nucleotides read TGTGCCAGCAGCTCCCGGACTAGTGCCGAGCAGTACTTC. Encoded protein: CASSSRTSAEQYF.

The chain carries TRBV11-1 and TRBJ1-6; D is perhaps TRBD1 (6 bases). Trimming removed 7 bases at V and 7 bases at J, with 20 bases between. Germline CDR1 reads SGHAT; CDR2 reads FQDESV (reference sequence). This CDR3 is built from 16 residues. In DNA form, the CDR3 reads TGTGCCAGCACCCACGTTGGGGGGCTTGAGAATTCACCCCTCCACTTT. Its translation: CASTHVGGLENSPLHF.

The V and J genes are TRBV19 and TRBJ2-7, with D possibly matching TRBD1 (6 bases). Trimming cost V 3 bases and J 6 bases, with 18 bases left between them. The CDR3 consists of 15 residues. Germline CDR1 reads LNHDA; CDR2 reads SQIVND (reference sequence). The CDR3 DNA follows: TGTGCCAGTAGTATCAGCAGGGGCTCGCAGTCCGAGCAGTACTTC. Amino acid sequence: CASSISRGSQSEQYF.

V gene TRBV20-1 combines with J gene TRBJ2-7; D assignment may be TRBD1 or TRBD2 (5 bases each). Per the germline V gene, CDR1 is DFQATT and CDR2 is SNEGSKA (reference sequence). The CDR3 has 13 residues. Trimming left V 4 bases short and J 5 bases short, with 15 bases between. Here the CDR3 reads CSANRDGGDEQYF. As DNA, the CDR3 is TGCAGTGCTAACCGGGACGGTGGCGACGAGCAGTACTTC.

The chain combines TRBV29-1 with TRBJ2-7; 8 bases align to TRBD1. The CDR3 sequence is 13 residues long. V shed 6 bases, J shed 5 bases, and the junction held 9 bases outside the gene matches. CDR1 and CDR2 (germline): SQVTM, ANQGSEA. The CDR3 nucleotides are TGCAGCGTGGAACAGGGGGTTAGGGACGAGCAGTACTTC. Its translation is CSVEQGVRDEQYF.

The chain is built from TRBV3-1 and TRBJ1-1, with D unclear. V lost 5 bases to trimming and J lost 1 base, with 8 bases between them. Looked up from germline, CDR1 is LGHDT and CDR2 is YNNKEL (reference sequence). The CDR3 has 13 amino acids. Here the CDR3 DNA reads TGTGCCAGCAGCAGAGCAGAGAACACTGAAGCTTTCTTT. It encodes CASSRAENTEAFF.

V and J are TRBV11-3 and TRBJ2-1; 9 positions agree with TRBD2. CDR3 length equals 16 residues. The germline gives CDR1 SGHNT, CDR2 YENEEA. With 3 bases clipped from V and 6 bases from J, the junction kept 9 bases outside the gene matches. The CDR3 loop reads CASSFYRTSESNEQFF. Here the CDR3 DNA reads TGTGCCAGCAGCTTCTATAGGACTAGCGAAAGCAATGAGCAGTTCTTC.

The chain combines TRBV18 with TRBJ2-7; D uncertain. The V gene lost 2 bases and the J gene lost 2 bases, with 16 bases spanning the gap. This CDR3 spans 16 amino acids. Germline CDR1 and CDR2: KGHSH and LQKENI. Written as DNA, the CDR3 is TGTGCCAGCTCACCAGCAGATTCAGGACCCACCTACGAGCAGTACTTC. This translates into CASSPADSGPTYEQYF.

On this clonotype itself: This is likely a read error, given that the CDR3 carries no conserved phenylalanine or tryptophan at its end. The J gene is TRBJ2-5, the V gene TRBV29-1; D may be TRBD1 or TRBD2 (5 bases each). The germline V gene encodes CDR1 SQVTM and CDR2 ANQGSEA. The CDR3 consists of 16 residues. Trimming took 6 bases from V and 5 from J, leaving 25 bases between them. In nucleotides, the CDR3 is TGCAGCGTAGAGGGGCGCAGAGCTCCACTCGGGGAGACCCAGTACTTA. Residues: CSVEGRRAPLGETQYL.

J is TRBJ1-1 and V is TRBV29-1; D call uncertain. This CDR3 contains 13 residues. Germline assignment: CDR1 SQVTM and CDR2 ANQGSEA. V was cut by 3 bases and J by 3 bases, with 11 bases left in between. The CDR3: CSVDFVRDTEAFF. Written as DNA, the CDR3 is TGCAGCGTTGATTTTGTGAGGGACACTGAAGCTTTCTTT.

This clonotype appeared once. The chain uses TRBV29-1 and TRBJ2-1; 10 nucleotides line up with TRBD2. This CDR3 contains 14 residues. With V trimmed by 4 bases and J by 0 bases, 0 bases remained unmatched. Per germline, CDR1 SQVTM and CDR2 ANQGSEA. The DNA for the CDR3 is TGCAGCGTTGCTAGCGGGAGCTCCTACAATGAGCAGTTCTTC. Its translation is CSVASGSSYNEQFF.

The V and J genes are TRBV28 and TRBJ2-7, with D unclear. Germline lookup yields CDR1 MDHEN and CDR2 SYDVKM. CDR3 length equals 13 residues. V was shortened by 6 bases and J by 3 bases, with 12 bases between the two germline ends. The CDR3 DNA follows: TGTGCCAGCAGGTGGCCGATGGGCTACGAGCAGTACTTC. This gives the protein CASRWPMGYEQYF.

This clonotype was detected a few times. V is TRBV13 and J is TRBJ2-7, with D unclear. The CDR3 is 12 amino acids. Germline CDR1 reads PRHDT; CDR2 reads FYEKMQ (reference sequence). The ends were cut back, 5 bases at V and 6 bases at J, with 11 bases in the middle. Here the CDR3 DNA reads TGTGCCAGCAGCGACACAGTATCCGAGCAGTACTTC. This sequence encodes CASSDTVSEQYF.

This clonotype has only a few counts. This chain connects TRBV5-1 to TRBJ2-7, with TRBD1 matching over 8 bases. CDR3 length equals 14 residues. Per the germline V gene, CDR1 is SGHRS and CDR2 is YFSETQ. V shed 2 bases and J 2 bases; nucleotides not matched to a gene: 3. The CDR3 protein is CASSFGTGTYEQYF. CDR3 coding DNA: TGCGCCAGCAGCTTTGGGACAGGTACCTACGAGCAGTACTTC.

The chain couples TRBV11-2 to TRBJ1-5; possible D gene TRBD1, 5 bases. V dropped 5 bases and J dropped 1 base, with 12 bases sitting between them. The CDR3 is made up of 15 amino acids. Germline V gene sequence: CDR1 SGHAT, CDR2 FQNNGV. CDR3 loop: CASSASGGSNQPQHF. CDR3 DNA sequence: TGTGCCAGCAGCGCCTCCGGGGGGAGCAATCAGCCCCAGCATTTT.